The following is a T cell receptor (beta chain) sequence with its context. Its recognized antigen is unknown. Within one base of it there is no much larger clone, and no base qualities were kept. Sequencing relied on an Illumina HiSeq 1500. TCRdb passed the public sequencing reads through fastp at Q25 and MiXCR, retaining productive beta sequences. Each CDR3 protein gets just one entry, which takes the most common genes and DNA from the rows behind it. Present in this sample are some 230,000 distinct CDR3 sequences, about 23% of which were seen just once. Around a sixth of the sample goes to the ten largest clones. The data belong to a study of T cell repertoires in cytomegalovirus infection (dated by TCRdb to the late 2010s). Broadly, across the study: Because public TCR beta signatures pointed to carriage of CMV infection together with the matching HLA type, the HLA type of each donor mattered for the analysis.

For CDR1 and CDR2, the germline V gene lists SQVTM and ANQGSEA. The CDR3 runs 14 amino acids, cysteine and phenylalanine included. The read is trimmed to its CDR3 DNA, 42 bases read in frame from base 1. Relative to germline, V is 0 bases shorter and J is 3 bases shorter, with 12 bases between their ends. General conclusions and limits of the study: The ex vivo response was dominated by HLA-C-restricted CMV-specific TCR beta clonotypes, which also provided the single most frequent clonotype in two of eight donors. Carriers of CMV infection plus the relevant HLA type were discriminated by the cumulative frequency of public TCR beta family members in the study cohort and in an independent approximately 350-donor cohort.

The V and J genes are TRBV29-1 and TRBJ2-7; TRBD1 is a weak D gene call, 5 bases matching. The clonotype comes from a human donor in good health (CMV status not recorded). Some clones in this sample may be carry-over from other donors' samples. The sequenced sample consisted of CD8+ T cells from PBMCs. CDR3 region: CSVEDGKGDYEQYF. The bases read TGCAGCGTTGAAGATGGGAAAGGGGACTACGAGCAGTACTTC.